This T cell receptor beta chain originates from a study of sequential checkpoint blockade in melanoma. Study information: DNA from 95 or so pretreatment tumor samples underwent TCRβ immunosequencing. About two dozen patients had tumor biopsies before treatment and at week 13.

The CDR3 consists of 15 residues. V was pared by 7 bases and J by 5 bases, with 17 bases between. Germline V gene data show CDR1 as MNHGY and CDR2 as SAAAGT. The table came from immunoSEQ multiplex PCR; TCRdb's copy has only in-frame clones and leaves some out. The data contain 6,000 or so clones, around 21% of them singletons. As for treatment: randomized to nivolumab then ipilimumab (arm A) or the reverse (arm B). Patients had received no earlier DNA-damaging chemotherapy. This clone qualifies as large. The specimen comprised tumor tissue (inferred from file names), sampled from a patient given nivolumab and ipilimumab in sequence. The gene calls are TRBV6-8 and TRBJ1-4; possible D gene TRBD1, 6 bases. The clonotype comes from a human donor with melanoma. The CDR3 reads CASTRRQELNEKLFF. CDR3 in DNA: TGTGCCAGCACCAGAAGACAGGAATTAAATGAAAAACTGTTTTTT.